This TCR beta chain is drawn from a study of identical twins (dated by TCRdb to 2016 to 2018). In terms of the full investigation: The study deep-sequenced TCR alpha and beta repertoires from monozygotic twins, unrelated adults of various ages and cord blood to test whether fetal clonotypes persist. Replicate twin experiments were performed at different times using different library preparation protocols to rule out contamination. Paper-wide results and their limitations: The excess sharing between twins in beta out-of-frame sequences was weaker because fewer shared sequences reduced the signal-to-noise ratio. Compared with coincidental sharing between unrelated individuals, out-of-frame TCR alpha sequences shared between twins had an excess of sequences with low generation probability. Because the same donors could not be followed over many years, the conclusions relied on cross-sectional statistical analysis. Out-of-frame TCR alpha sharing in monozygotic twins was systematically underestimated by recombination models, whereas sharing between unrelated individuals was in agreement with the recombination models. Zero-insertion analyses could be partly confounded by invariant T cells such as MAIT and iNKT, although diverse VJ usage argued against such confounding for most clonotypes. Fewer insertions were carried by abundant cord blood beta clonotypes; a weaker similar trend was observed in young adult naive repertoires, while no such trend was observed in memory repertoires.

For this chain, trimming is 5 bases at the V end and 7 bases at the J end, and the number of junction bases without a gene match is 4. There are 15 amino acids in the CDR3, from cysteine to phenylalanine inclusive. The entry retains the CDR3 DNA only, 45 bases that are in frame from base 1. The germline V gene provides CDR1 MNHNS and CDR2 SASEGT. All donors were healthy Caucasians. Three pairs of female monozygotic twins, all aged roughly 18 to 29 years, made up the twin cohort. Peripheral blood mononuclear cells were used as the source from which RNA for TCR libraries was isolated. Notes on this clonotype: No cognate antigen has been identified for it. It has no much larger one-base neighbor in the sample; base qualities were not kept.

Library preparation employed 5' RACE. Sequencer: Illumina HiSeq 2000. Template switching introduced a universal primer binding site; the final cDNA contained a unique molecular identifier, enabling accurate counting of TCR cDNA molecules. Specific primers in the conserved constant-segment region were used to synthesize first-strand cDNA for the TCR alpha and beta chains. To control for contamination, every cDNA library was double barcoded, receiving both a SMART-Mk sample barcode and Illumina barcodes. TruSeq adapter sequences, together with Illumina sample barcodes, were added in two successive PCR steps. TCR alpha and beta cDNA libraries were sequenced on the Illumina HiSeq platform with custom primers. From the authors' description of their analysis: MiGEC processed the raw reads to extract unique molecular identifiers, while MiXCR was used to determine the CDR3 positions. For each individual, recombination models were inferred using an EM algorithm with the repgenHMM and IGoR tools. The analysis of shared clonotypes was done with the tcR package in R, with sharing normalized by the product of cloneset sizes. To study raw recombination without the effects of thymic and clonal selection, out-of-frame nonproductive sequences were analyzed. TCRdb ran its own pipeline on the public reads, namely fastp trimming at Q25 and MiXCR clone calling, and kept in-frame beta chains. Every distinct CDR3 protein forms one entry, paired with its most common genes and DNA. TCRdb, not the authors, supplied the V and J calls. The sample records under 900,000 distinct CDR3 sequences, approximately 13% of which are singletons. The ten largest clones add up to under 2% of the sample.

These data also featured in a second study, about yellow fever vaccine responses in identical twins. As noted in the second study: According to the authors, the vaccine-induced T cell response in identical twins seemed to be partly convergent and partly specific to each individual. Focusing on identical twins, the study followed the T cell clones that responded to the vaccine, and did so with precision.

The sequence is built from TRBV6-1 and TRBJ1-6; 11 middle bases align to TRBD1. This sequence originates from a woman in her late teens or twenties in good health. Sequenced input: PBMCs. The CDR3 region reads CASSIGQGANSPLHF. The DNA is TGTGCCAGCAGTATCGGACAGGGGGCGAATTCACCCCTCCACTTT.